The rows below give T cell receptor beta chains drawn from one sample of a study of CD8 T cells in ankylosing spondylitis. TCRdb re-called the 5' RACE reads with MiXCR, one entry per CDR3 protein. The table has 300,000 to 400,000 distinct CDR3 sequences, about 22% seen once; the top ten hold roughly a sixth. Sequencing was carried out using blood, either unsorted or a sorted T cell fraction (not recorded which). The receptor set was obtained from a male donor with ankylosing spondylitis. Both conserved end residues are part of each CDR3. Rows may omit the clone size; those that give it use once, few, many or a size class.

>TRBV6-2/TRBV6-3|TRBJ2-7|-
CASSNPNRYEQYF
>TRBV4-2|TRBJ2-3|many
CASSQVGTSGSEDTQYF
>TRBV20-1|TRBJ2-1|-
CSVPATGRWGDTAYNEQFF
>TRBV7-2|TRBJ2-2|-
CASSPSRRDPGELFF
>TRBV6-5|TRBJ2-7|-
CASRDSQLRRYEQYF
>TRBV12-5|TRBJ1-5|once
CASGLAQDQPQHF
>TRBV10-3|TRBJ2-3|few
CAIRGSRNSSDTQYF
>TRBV29-1|TRBJ1-1|-
CSVSREADTEAFF
>TRBV3-1|TRBJ2-3|-
CASSPGLVNTDTQYF
>TRBV7-2|TRBJ2-1|few
CASSLANTPGLAGVRQFF
>TRBV28|TRBJ1-4|-
CASSLPGSGTEKLFF
>TRBV5-6|TRBJ1-2|once
CASSLVVQGVGYTF
>TRBV6-5|TRBJ1-1|few
CASSYSRGVYQADTEAFF
>TRBV29-1|TRBJ1-5|-
CSVTGTVGQPQHF
>TRBV27|TRBJ1-5|-
CASSFTGARSNQPQHF
>TRBV20-1|TRBJ1-2|-
CSARRTGRDGYTF
>TRBV12-3/TRBV12-4|TRBJ1-2|few
CASRGETYGYTF
>TRBV6-5|TRBJ1-4|few
CASSSAGTSNEKLFF
>TRBV20-1|TRBJ2-1|-
CSETLAGGPGYNEQFF
>TRBV4-1|TRBJ2-3|-
CASSHGLAVRGSSSTDTQYF
>TRBV19|TRBJ2-3|few
CASSTSGTGGADTQYF
>TRBV9|TRBJ2-3|few
CASSVGAGEGADTQYF